The 32 T cell receptor beta chains below were found in one sample sequenced in a study of blood T cell repertoires in COVID-19. The data were produced by immunoSEQ multiplex PCR, yet TCRdb's version contains in-frame clones alone and is incomplete. The table shows approximately 130,000 clones, with more than 70% occurring only once. The sequenced material came from peripheral blood. The receptors stem from a human donor in a cohort sampled during active COVID-19.

J is TRBJ2-3 and V is TRBV5-1; 11 positions match TRBD2. CDR3 size: 15 residues. CDR1 and CDR2 from the germline V gene are SGHRS and YFSETQ. The J segment lost 4 bases and the V segment lost 3 bases, leaving 4 bases of the junction unmatched. The CDR3 coding sequence is TGCGCCAGCAGCTGGGGGACTAGCGGTCCAGATACGCAGTATTTT. Translated, it gives CASSWGTSGPDTQYF. The whole variable domain, filled in from reference TRBV5-1 and TRBJ2-3, reads KAGVTQTPRYLIKTRGQQVTLSCSPISGHRSVSWYQQTPGQGLQFLFEYFSETQRNKGNFPGRFSGRQFSNSRSEMNVSTLELGDSALYLCASSWGTSGPDTQYFGPGTRLTVL.

The chain couples TRBV14 to TRBJ1-1; 11 bases line up with TRBD1. Trimming took 0 bases from V and 8 from J; bases not matched to a gene: 5. Germline CDR1 reads SGHDN; CDR2 reads FVKESK. The CDR3 runs to 15 residues. In DNA, the CDR3 is TGTGCCAGCAGCCAAGACGGACAGGGGGCATTAGAAGCTTTCTTT. Encoded protein: CASSQDGQGALEAFF.

This chain uses TRBV4-1 with TRBJ2-2; 10 positions agree with TRBD2. This CDR3 has 17 amino acids. Trimming removed 2 bases from V and 0 bases from J; junction bases left unmatched: 3. Germline lookup yields CDR1 MGHRA and CDR2 YSYEKL. CDR3 DNA sequence: TGCGCCAGCAGCCAAACTAGCGGGGTGGCGAACACCGGGGAGCTGTTTTTT. Amino acid sequence: CASSQTSGVANTGELFF.

This chain joins TRBV6-1 and TRBJ1-2; D not certain. CDR3 length: 13 amino acids. In germline, CDR1 is MNHNS, CDR2 SASEGT. Trimming took off 5 bases at V and 4 bases at J, with 11 bases between the two ends. CDR3 sequence reads: CASSYQATYGYTF. The DNA of the CDR3 is TGTGCCAGCAGTTATCAGGCCACCTATGGCTACACCTTC.

This clone turned up a few times. The chain combines TRBV4-2 with TRBJ1-5, with 7 bases matching TRBD1. J lost 0 bases, V lost 9 bases, and 8 bases had no gene match. Germline V gives CDR1 LGHNA, CDR2 YNFKEQ. The CDR3 contains 15 residues. In DNA, the CDR3 is TGTGCCAGTTCCGGGACAGCCTATAGCAATCAGCCCCAGCATTTT. Protein: CASSGTAYSNQPQHF.

The V call is TRBV29-1, the J call TRBJ2-1; D might be TRBD2 (6 bases). The length of the CDR3 is 15 residues. The ends were cut back, 4 bases at V and 0 bases at J, with 13 bases in the middle. Germline CDR1 and CDR2: SQVTM and ANQGSEA. CDR3 sequence: CSVGKAGSSYNEQFF. CDR3 in DNA: TGCAGCGTTGGTAAGGCGGGAAGCTCCTACAATGAGCAGTTCTTC.

The genes are TRBV18 and TRBJ1-2; 10 positions match TRBD1. CDR1 and CDR2 (germline): KGHSH, LQKENI. Trimming took 4 bases from V and 5 from J; bases not matched to a gene: 7. The CDR3 covers 15 residues. CDR3 nucleotide sequence: TGTGCCAGCTCACAAACCGGGACAGGGGCTTATGGCTACACCTTC. Protein: CASSQTGTGAYGYTF. Full variable domain (missing parts from reference TRBV18 and TRBJ1-2): NAGVMQNPRHLVRRRGQEARLRCSPMKGHSHVYWYRQLPEEGLKFMVYLQKENIIDESGMPKERFSAEFPKEGPSILRIQQVVRGDSAAYFCASSQTGTGAYGYTFGSGTRLTVV.

This chain joins TRBV28 and TRBJ2-3; 9 bases line up with TRBD2. Germline V CDR1 and CDR2: MDHEN, SYDVKM. V shed 2 bases, J shed 4 bases, and the junction held 7 bases outside the gene matches. The CDR3 consists of 16 residues. The CDR3 DNA sequence: TGTGCCAGCAGTTTAATGTTAGCGGGAGTTGCAGATACGCAGTATTTT. This sequence encodes CASSLMLAGVADTQYF.

This rearrangement joins TRBV3-1 (or the pseudogene TRBV3-2) to TRBJ1-5; 9 bases map to TRBD1. The CDR3 totals 14 residues. Germline CDR1 and CDR2: LGHDT and YNNKEL (reference sequence). Germline trimming cut 4 bases from V and 7 bases from J; bases unmatched to any gene: 5. The CDR3 region has the DNA TGTGCCAGCAGCCCGACAGGGGGTCGGCAGCCCCAGCATTTT. This translates into CASSPTGGRQPQHF.

This clone was recorded once. This rearrangement joins TRBV11-1 to TRBJ2-1, with 10 bases lining up with TRBD2. J gave up 3 bases and V 4 bases, and 3 bases lay outside the gene matches. The CDR3 length is 15 residues. From germline, CDR1 is SGHAT and CDR2 FQDESV (reference sequence). The CDR3 sequence is CASSSLAGFYNEQFF. CDR3 DNA: TGTGCCAGCAGCTCACTAGCGGGGTTCTACAATGAGCAGTTCTTC.

This chain connects TRBV5-1 to TRBJ2-3; D ambiguous. CDR1 and CDR2 from the germline V gene are SGHRS and YFSETQ. The CDR3 consists of 14 residues. Trimming pared 6 bases from V and 0 bases from J, leaving 11 bases between. The CDR3 loop is CASNEGVSTDTQYF. CDR3 sequence (DNA): TGCGCCAGCAACGAAGGAGTCAGCACAGATACGCAGTATTTT. Combining the CDR3 with reference TRBV5-1 and TRBJ2-3 gives the whole variable domain KAGVTQTPRYLIKTRGQQVTLSCSPISGHRSVSWYQQTPGQGLQFLFEYFSETQRNKGNFPGRFSGRQFSNSRSEMNVSTLELGDSALYLCASNEGVSTDTQYFGPGTRLTVL.

The chain is built from TRBV2 and TRBJ2-3; no clear D. V was pared by 7 bases and J by 2 bases, with 10 bases between. Per germline, CDR1 SNHLY and CDR2 FYNNEI. This CDR3 region has 13 residues. CDR3 nucleotides: TGTGCCAGCAATGGGCCCTACACAGATACGCAGTATTTT. Amino acids: CASNGPYTDTQYF.

The V gene is TRBV25-1, the J gene TRBJ2-7, with D possibly TRBD2 on 5 matching bases. This CDR3 is built from 13 residues. Trimming cost V 7 bases and J 4 bases, with 14 bases left between them. Germline lookup yields CDR1 MGHDK and CDR2 SYGVNS. In DNA form, the CDR3 reads TGTGCCAGCACCCGGGGTAGTGTGTACGAGCAGTACTTC. Translated, it gives CASTRGSVYEQYF.

V and J are TRBV5-4 and TRBJ2-7; TRBD2 agrees at 10 bases. Germline V lookup: CDR1 SGHNT, CDR2 YYREEE (reference sequence). Unmatched junction bases numbered 3, after V lost 0 bases and J lost 0 bases. There are 16 residues in the CDR3. The CDR3 here is CASSLGSGRASYEQYF. As DNA, the CDR3 is TGTGCCAGCAGCTTGGGGAGCGGGAGGGCCTCCTACGAGCAGTACTTC.

The V call is TRBV7-2, the J call TRBJ2-2, with D tentatively TRBD2 (6 bases). The germline CDR1 and CDR2 sequences are SGHTA and FQGNSA. V was trimmed by 2 bases and J by 4 bases, leaving 11 bases between them. The CDR3 loop spans 15 amino acids. The CDR3 region is CASSLNQLATGELFF. CDR3 bases: TGTGCCAGCAGCTTAAACCAACTAGCCACCGGGGAGCTGTTTTTT.

This chain links TRBV4-1 with TRBJ2-3, with 10 bases aligning to TRBD2. Germline loops: CDR1 MGHRA, CDR2 YSYEKL. Unmatched junction bases numbered 6, after V lost 6 bases and J lost 3 bases. The CDR3 is 15 amino acids. CDR3 residues: CASRKAGGLTDTQYF. The DNA of the CDR3 is TGCGCCAGCAGAAAAGCGGGGGGGCTAACAGATACGCAGTATTTT.

Remarks on this clone: Other nucleotide sequences from this sample produce the same CDR3. The CDR3 here is CASSSDSSYEQYF. The CDR3 coding sequence is TGCGCCAGCAGCTCCGACAGCTCCTACGAGCAGTACTTC. The chain joins TRBV5-1 to TRBJ2-7; D possibly corresponds to TRBD1 (5 bases). V was shortened by 3 bases and J by 0 bases, with 7 bases between the two germline ends. This CDR3 is built from 13 residues. Germline CDR1 is SGHRS and CDR2 is YFSETQ.

This clone was seen only once. The chain carries TRBV4-2 and TRBJ2-1, with D tentatively TRBD1 (5 bases). The V gene's germline CDR1 is LGHNA and CDR2 YNFKEQ. The ends were cut back, 1 base at V and 7 bases at J, with 11 bases in the middle. The CDR3 is made up of 14 amino acids. The CDR3 bases are TGTGCCAGCAGCCAAGTAGGGGATAGGAATGAGCAGTTCTTC. It yields the protein CASSQVGDRNEQFF.

Details on this clone: Different DNA sequences within this sample yield the same CDR3. CDR3 amino acids: CASSQGGYTGELFF. The CDR3 DNA reads TGTGCCAGCAGCCAAGGCGGGTACACCGGGGAGCTGTTTTTT. J is TRBJ2-2 and V is TRBV3-1 (or the pseudogene TRBV3-2), with D possibly TRBD2 on 5 matching bases. The CDR3 consists of 14 residues. Germline assignment: CDR1 LGHDT and CDR2 YNNKEL (reference sequence). V lost 1 base and J 3 bases, leaving 6 bases between the germline ends.

This clone turned up a few times. V and J are TRBV27 and TRBJ2-7, with TRBD2 matching over 7 bases. From germline, CDR1 is MNHEY and CDR2 SMNVEV (reference sequence). The junction had 1 base not matched to a gene; V was cut back by 3 bases and J by 5 bases. This CDR3 is 12 amino acids long. The CDR3: CASSFGGDEQYF. DNA of the CDR3: TGTGCCAGCAGTTTTGGGGGGGACGAGCAGTACTTC.

This clone was observed a few times. The CDR3, as DNA: TGTGCCAGCAGCGTTTCCGGGAGTGAGCAGTTCTTC. Amino acid sequence: CASSVSGSEQFF. This chain connects TRBV9 to TRBJ2-1; the D gene is possibly TRBD2 (6 bases). Germline-derived CDR1 and CDR2 are SGDLS and YYNGEE. The CDR3 has 12 amino acids. V lost 2 bases and J lost 9, with 9 bases in between.

The chain has TRBV5-4 and TRBJ2-3; the match to TRBD2 covers 15 bases. Germline V gene lookup returns CDR1 SGHNT and CDR2 YYREEE (reference sequence). The ends lost 4 bases at V and 6 bases at J; junction bases unmatched: 9. The CDR3 runs to 17 residues. CDR3 nucleotides: TGTGCCAGCAGCGCCTTCACCGGACTAGCGGGGGGGGATACGCAGTATTTT. Protein product: CASSAFTGLAGGDTQYF.

This chain links TRBV25-1 with TRBJ2-3; 9 bases match TRBD1. The V gene's germline CDR1 is MGHDK and CDR2 SYGVNS. The V and J ends lost 5 bases and 4 bases, in that order; junction bases with no gene match: 7. CDR3 length: 15 residues. The CDR3 loop reads CASSSTGGGADTQYF. The CDR3 bases are TGTGCCAGCAGTTCCACAGGGGGCGGAGCAGATACGCAGTATTTT.

V is TRBV2 and J is TRBJ2-1; TRBD2 aligns across 13 bases. The V and J ends lost 4 bases and 8 bases, in that order; junction bases with no gene match: 5. CDR1 is SNHLY and CDR2 is FYNNEI in the germline V gene. The CDR3 has 15 residues. This CDR3 is CASSARTSGGYEQFF. Here the CDR3 DNA reads TGTGCCAGCAGTGCAAGGACTAGCGGGGGCTATGAGCAGTTCTTC.

The chain is built from TRBV4-1 and TRBJ2-1; D is undetermined. The CDR3 spans 14 residues. Germline V gene lookup returns CDR1 MGHRA and CDR2 YSYEKL. Trimming pared 4 bases from V and 8 bases from J, leaving 15 bases between. The CDR3 DNA follows: TGCGCCAGCAGCCCCCGGCCCCGGGTGGATGAGCAGTTCTTC. Translation gives CASSPRPRVDEQFF.

The chain uses TRBV6-1 and TRBJ1-5, with no clear D. The CDR3 contains 13 residues. The V gene lost 1 base and the J gene lost 4 bases, with 5 bases spanning the gap. Germline loops: CDR1 MNHNS, CDR2 SASEGT. The chain's CDR3 is CASSEVENQPQHF. The CDR3 bases are TGTGCCAGCAGTGAAGTAGAGAATCAGCCCCAGCATTTT.

The chain employs TRBV25-1 and TRBJ1-5, with D unresolved. Germline values: CDR1 MGHDK, CDR2 SYGVNS. V lost 3 bases and J lost 6, with 12 bases in between. CDR3 size: 14 residues. This CDR3 is CASSEVGWSQPQHF. The CDR3 region has the DNA TGTGCCAGCAGTGAGGTCGGGTGGTCTCAGCCCCAGCATTTT.

The chain recombines TRBV4-1 with TRBJ1-1; D might be TRBD1 (5 bases). V lost 1 base and J 3 bases, leaving 9 bases between the germline ends. CDR1 is MGHRA and CDR2 is YSYEKL in the germline V gene. This CDR3 contains 14 residues. The CDR3 region has the DNA TGCGCCAGCAGCCAAGGAACACAGGACACTGAAGCTTTCTTT. It encodes CASSQGTQDTEAFF.

The gene calls are TRBV5-6 and TRBJ2-2; D not resolved. With 1 base removed from V and 0 bases from J, the gap between germline ends came to 10 bases. The CDR3 length is 16 residues. In germline, CDR1 is SGHDT, CDR2 YYEEEE. CDR3 region: CASSLQALSNTGELFF. The CDR3 DNA follows: TGTGCCAGCAGCTTGCAGGCTCTTTCGAACACCGGGGAGCTGTTTTTT. The full variable domain, in which reference TRBV5-6 and TRBJ2-2 provide the parts outside the CDR3, is DAGVTQSPTHLIKTRGQQVTLRCSPKSGHDTVSWYQQALGQGPQFIFQYYEEEERQRGNFPDRFSGHQFPNYSSELNVNALLLGDSALYLCASSLQALSNTGELFFGEGSRLTVL.

This clone was observed a handful of times. This chain joins TRBV5-6 and TRBJ1-5; 9 nucleotides align to TRBD1. Germline CDR1 is SGHDT and CDR2 is YYEEEE. CDR3 size: 16 residues. V lost 4 bases and J lost 2; bases outside the gene matches: 7. The CDR3 loop is CASSLWTGAGNQPQHF. DNA of the CDR3: TGTGCCAGCAGCCTGTGGACAGGGGCGGGCAATCAGCCCCAGCATTTT. The variable domain in full, with the rest retrieved from reference TRBV5-6 and TRBJ1-5, is DAGVTQSPTHLIKTRGQQVTLRCSPKSGHDTVSWYQQALGQGPQFIFQYYEEEERQRGNFPDRFSGHQFPNYSSELNVNALLLGDSALYLCASSLWTGAGNQPQHFGDGTRLSIL.

To note about this clone: The junction shows a germline mismatch at one end, possibly a read error. Other DNA sequences from this sample encode an identical CDR3 as well. J is TRBJ2-2 and V is TRBV7-7; 8 bases agree with TRBD2. The CDR3 is 16 residues long. Germline CDR1 SSHAT, CDR2 FNYEAQ (reference sequence). The CDR3 DNA sequence: TGTGCTAGCAGCCCGACCGGGACTAGTAGCACCGGGGAGCTGTTTTTT. The encoded protein is CASSPTGTSSTGELFF.

The chain links TRBV5-1 to TRBJ2-3, with 11 nucleotides matching TRBD2. The CDR3 consists of 18 residues. Germline trimming cut 5 bases from V and 2 bases from J; bases unmatched to any gene: 13. Germline V CDR1 and CDR2: SGHRS, YFSETQ. The CDR3 region is CASSPGRRLAGPTDTQYF. In DNA form, the CDR3 reads TGCGCCAGCAGTCCCGGTAGACGACTAGCGGGACCCACAGATACGCAGTATTTT. The full variable domain, in which reference TRBV5-1 and TRBJ2-3 provide the parts outside the CDR3, is KAGVTQTPRYLIKTRGQQVTLSCSPISGHRSVSWYQQTPGQGLQFLFEYFSETQRNKGNFPGRFSGRQFSNSRSEMNVSTLELGDSALYLCASSPGRRLAGPTDTQYFGPGTRLTVL.